This T cell receptor beta chain was documented in a study of OX40 agonist ivuxolimab in advanced cancers. Only in-frame clones appear in the TCRdb table, and some are missing; sequencing was by immunoSEQ multiplex PCR. Of about 68,000 clones listed, approximately 88% are singletons. Sequencing was performed on CD4+ or CD8+ T cells sorted from blood, taken in a trial of the OX40 agonist ivuxolimab. The receptor was derived from an adult with an advanced solid tumor such as melanoma, head and neck, liver or kidney cancer.

CDR3 region: CSVVGASNTGELFF. CDR3 sequence (DNA): TGCAGCGTTGTCGGGGCCTCGAACACCGGGGAGCTGTTTTTT. The chain joins TRBV29-1 to TRBJ2-2; D is tentatively TRBD1 or TRBD2 (5 bases each). Germline V gives CDR1 SQVTM, CDR2 ANQGSEA. Trimming pared 4 bases from V and 0 bases from J, leaving 9 bases between. This CDR3 region has 14 residues.